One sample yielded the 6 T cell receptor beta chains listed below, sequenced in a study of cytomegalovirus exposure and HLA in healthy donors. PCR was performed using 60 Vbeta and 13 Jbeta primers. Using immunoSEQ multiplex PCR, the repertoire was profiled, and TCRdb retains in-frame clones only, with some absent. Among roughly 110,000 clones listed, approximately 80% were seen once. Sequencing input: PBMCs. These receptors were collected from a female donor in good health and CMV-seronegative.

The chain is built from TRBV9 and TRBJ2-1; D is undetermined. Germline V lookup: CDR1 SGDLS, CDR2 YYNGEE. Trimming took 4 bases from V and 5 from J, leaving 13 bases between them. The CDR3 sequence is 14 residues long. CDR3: CASSPRQANNEQFF. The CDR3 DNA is TGTGCCAGCAGCCCCCGGCAGGCCAACAATGAGCAGTTCTTC.

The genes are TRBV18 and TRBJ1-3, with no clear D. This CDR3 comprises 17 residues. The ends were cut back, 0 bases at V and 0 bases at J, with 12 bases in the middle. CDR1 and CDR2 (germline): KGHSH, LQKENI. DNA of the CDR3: TGTGCCAGCTCACCACCGCTGGGCACCAGCTCTGGAAACACCATATATTTT. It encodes CASSPPLGTSSGNTIYF.

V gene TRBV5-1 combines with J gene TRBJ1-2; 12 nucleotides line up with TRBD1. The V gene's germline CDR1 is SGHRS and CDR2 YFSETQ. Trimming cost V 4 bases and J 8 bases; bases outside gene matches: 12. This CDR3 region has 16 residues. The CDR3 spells CASSKGTGTGGLGYTF. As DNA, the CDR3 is TGCGCCAGCAGCAAGGGTACCGGGACAGGGGGCCTAGGCTACACCTTC.

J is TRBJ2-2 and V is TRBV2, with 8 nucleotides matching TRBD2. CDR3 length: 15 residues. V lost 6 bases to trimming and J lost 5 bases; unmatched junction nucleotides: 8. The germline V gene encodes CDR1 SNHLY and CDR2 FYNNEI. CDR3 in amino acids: CASSGGAKRTGELFF. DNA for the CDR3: TGTGCCAGCAGCGGGGGGGCCAAGCGAACCGGGGAGCTGTTTTTT.

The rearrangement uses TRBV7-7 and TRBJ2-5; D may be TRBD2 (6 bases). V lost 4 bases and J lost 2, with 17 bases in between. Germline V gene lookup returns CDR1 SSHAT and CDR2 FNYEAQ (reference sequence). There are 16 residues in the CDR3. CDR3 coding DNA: TGTGCCAGCAGCTCAGGACTACTTGGAATACAAGAGACCCAGTACTTC. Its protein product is CASSSGLLGIQETQYF.

CDR3 region: CSVEDPLRGIGELFF. The CDR3, as DNA: TGCAGCGTTGAAGATCCCTTGCGGGGTATCGGGGAGCTGTTTTTT. The gene calls are TRBV29-1 and TRBJ2-2; possible D gene TRBD2, 6 bases. Germline V lookup: CDR1 SQVTM, CDR2 ANQGSEA. The CDR3 is 15 amino acids. Trimming shortened V by 0 bases and J by 7 bases, and 15 bases separated the two germline ends.